This T cell receptor (beta chain) is drawn from a study of T-cell memory formation after mild COVID-19. After 5'RACE with constant-segment primers, TCR alpha and TCR beta cDNA libraries carrying sample barcodes and UMIs were obtained. MiXCR was run by TCRdb on the 5' RACE reads, yielding one entry per CDR3 protein. The sample shows roughly 500,000 distinct CDR3 sequences, about a fifth of them seen only once. V gave up 0 bases and J gave up 2 bases; unmatched junction bases: 3. Germline CDR1 and CDR2: LNHDA and SQIVND (reference sequence). The CDR3 runs to 18 residues. Regarding this clonotype: Its target is unknown.

General study points: Day 15 to 85 contracting clones showed balanced CD4/CD8; later expanders leaned CD4+.

What was sequenced was PBMCs or a T cell subset sorted from them (not recorded which). This chain links TRBV19 with TRBJ2-3; 15 nucleotides line up with TRBD2. The TCR sequence derives from an adult woman who had mild COVID-19 (a few samples of this study predate the infection). Cell type and time point are not known. The CDR3 is CASSIDRTSGRDTDTQYF. The CDR3, as DNA: TGTGCCAGTAGTATAGATCGGACTAGCGGGAGGGACACAGATACGCAGTATTTT.